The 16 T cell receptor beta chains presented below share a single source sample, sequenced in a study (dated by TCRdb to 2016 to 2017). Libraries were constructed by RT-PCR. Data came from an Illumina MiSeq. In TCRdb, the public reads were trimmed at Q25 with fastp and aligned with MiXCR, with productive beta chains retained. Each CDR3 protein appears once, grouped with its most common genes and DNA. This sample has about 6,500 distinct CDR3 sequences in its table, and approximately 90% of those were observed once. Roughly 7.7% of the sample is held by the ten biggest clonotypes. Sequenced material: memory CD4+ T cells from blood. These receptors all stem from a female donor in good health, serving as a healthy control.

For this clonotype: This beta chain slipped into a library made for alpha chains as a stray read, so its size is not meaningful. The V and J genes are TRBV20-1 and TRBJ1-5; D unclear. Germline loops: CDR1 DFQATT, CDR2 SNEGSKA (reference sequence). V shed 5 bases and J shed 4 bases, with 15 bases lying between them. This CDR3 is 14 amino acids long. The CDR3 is CSAYDLLGNQPQHF. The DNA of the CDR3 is TGCAGTGCTTACGACCTTTTAGGAAATCAGCCCCAGCATTTT.

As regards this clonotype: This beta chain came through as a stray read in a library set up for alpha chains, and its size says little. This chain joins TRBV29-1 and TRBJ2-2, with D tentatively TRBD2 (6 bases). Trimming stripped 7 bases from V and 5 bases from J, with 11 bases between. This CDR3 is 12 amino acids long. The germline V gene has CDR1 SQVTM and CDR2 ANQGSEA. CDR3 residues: CSGSGWTGELFF. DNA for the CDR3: TGCAGCGGTAGCGGTTGGACCGGGGAGCTGTTTTTT.

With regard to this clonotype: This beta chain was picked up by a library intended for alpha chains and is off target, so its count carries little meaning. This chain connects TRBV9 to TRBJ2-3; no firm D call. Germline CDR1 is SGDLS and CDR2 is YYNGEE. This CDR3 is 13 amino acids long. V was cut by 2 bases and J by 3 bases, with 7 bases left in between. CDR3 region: CASSVDVTDTQYF. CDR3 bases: TGTGCCAGCAGCGTGGACGTAACAGATACGCAGTATTTT.

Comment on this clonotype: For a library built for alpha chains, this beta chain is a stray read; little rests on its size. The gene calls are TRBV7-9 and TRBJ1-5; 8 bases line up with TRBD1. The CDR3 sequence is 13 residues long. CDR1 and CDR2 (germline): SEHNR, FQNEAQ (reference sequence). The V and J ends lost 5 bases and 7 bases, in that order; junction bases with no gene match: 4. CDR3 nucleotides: TGTGCCAGCAGCAAACAGGGGGACCAGCCCCAGCATTTT. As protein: CASSKQGDQPQHF.

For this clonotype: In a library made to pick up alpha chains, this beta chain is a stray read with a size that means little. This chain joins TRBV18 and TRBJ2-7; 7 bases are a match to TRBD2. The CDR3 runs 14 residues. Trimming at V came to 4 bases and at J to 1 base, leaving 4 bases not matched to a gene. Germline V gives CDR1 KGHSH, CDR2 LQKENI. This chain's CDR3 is CASSQGLVSYEQYF. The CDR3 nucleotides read TGTGCCAGCTCACAAGGACTAGTTTCCTACGAGCAGTACTTC. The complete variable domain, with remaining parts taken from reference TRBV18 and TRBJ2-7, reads NAGVMQNPRHLVRRRGQEARLRCSPMKGHSHVYWYRQLPEEGLKFMVYLQKENIIDESGMPKERFSAEFPKEGPSILRIQQVVRGDSAAYFCASSQGLVSYEQYFGPGTRLTVT.

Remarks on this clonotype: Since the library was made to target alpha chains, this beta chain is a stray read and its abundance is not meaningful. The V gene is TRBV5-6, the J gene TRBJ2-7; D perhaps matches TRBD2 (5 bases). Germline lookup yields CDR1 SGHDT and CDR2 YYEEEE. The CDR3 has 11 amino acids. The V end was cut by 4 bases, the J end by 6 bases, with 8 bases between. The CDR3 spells CASSNRGEQYF. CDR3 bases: TGTGCCAGCAGCAACCGGGGCGAGCAGTACTTC.

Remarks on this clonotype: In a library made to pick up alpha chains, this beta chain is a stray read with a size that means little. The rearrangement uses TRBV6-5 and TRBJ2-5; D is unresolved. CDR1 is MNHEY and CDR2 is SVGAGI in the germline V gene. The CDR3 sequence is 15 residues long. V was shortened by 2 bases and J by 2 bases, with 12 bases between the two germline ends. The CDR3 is CASSYLGQKQETQYF. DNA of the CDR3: TGTGCCAGCAGTTACCTGGGTCAGAAACAAGAGACCCAGTACTTC.

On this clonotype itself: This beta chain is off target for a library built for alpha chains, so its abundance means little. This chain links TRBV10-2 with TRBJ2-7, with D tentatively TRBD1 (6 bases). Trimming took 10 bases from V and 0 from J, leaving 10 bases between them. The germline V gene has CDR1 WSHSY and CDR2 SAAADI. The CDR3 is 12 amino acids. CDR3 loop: CATRQVSYEQYF. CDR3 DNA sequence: TGCGCCACCAGACAGGTCTCCTACGAGCAGTACTTC.

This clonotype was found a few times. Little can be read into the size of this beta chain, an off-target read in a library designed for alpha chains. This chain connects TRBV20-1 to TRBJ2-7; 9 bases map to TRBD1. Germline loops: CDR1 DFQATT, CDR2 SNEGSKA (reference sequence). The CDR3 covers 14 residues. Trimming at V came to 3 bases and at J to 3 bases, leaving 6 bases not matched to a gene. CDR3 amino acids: CSARKGQGGYEQYF. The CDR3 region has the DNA TGCAGTGCTAGGAAGGGACAGGGCGGCTACGAGCAGTACTTC.

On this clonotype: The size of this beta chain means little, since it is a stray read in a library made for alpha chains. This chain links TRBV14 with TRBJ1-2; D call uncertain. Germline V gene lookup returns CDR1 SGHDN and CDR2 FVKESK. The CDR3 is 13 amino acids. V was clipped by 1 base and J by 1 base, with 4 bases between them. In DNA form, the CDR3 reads TGTGCCAGCAGCCAAGCCTTTAACTATGGCTACACCTTC. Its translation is CASSQAFNYGYTF.

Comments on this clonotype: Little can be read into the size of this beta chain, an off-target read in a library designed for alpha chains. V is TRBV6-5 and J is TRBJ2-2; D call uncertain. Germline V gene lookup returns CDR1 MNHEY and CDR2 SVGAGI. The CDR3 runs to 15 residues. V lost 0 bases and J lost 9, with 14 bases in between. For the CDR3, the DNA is TGTGCCAGCAGTTACTCGCCGACCGGCCTTCGGGAGCTGTTTTTT. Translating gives CASSYSPTGLRELFF.

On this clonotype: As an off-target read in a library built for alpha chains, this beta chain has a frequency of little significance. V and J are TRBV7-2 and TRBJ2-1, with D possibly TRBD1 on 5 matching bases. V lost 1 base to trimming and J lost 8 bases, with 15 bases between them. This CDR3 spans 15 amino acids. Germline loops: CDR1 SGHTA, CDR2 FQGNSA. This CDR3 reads CASSLGLVGLDEQFF. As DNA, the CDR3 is TGTGCCAGCAGCTTAGGGCTTGTGGGGCTGGATGAGCAGTTCTTC. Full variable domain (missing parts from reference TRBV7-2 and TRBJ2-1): GAGVSQSPSNKVTEKGKDVELRCDPISGHTALYWYRQSLGQGLEFLIYFQGNSAPDKSGLPSDRFSAERTGGSVSTLTIQRTQQEDSAVYLCASSLGLVGLDEQFFGPGTRLTVL.

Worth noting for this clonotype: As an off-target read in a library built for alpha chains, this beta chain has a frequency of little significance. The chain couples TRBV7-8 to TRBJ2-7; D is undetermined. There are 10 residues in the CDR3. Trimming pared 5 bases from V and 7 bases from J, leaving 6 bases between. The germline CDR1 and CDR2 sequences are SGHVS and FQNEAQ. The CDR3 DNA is TGTGCCAGCAGCCCTCCTGAGCAGTACTTC. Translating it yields CASSPPEQYF.

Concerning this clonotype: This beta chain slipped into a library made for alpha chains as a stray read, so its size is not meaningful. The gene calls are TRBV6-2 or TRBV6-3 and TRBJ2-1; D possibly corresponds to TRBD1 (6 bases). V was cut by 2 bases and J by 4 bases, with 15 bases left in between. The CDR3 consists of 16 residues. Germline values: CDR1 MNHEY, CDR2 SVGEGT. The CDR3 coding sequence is TGTGCCAGCAGTTACCTCCTCGGCAGGGGATACAATGAGCAGTTCTTC. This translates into CASSYLLGRGYNEQFF.

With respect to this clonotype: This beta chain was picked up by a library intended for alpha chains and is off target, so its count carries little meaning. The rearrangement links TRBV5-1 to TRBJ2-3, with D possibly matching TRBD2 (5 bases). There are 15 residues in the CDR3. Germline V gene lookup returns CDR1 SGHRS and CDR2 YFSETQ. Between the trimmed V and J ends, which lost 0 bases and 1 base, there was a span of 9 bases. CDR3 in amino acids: CASSLAGLRTDTQYF. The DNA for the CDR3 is TGCGCCAGCAGCTTGGCCGGACTCCGCACAGATACGCAGTATTTT.

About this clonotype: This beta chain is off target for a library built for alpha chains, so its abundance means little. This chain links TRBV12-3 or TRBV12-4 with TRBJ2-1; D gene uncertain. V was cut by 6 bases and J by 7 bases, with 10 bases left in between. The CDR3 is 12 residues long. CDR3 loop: CASSRRLNEQFF. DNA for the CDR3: TGTGCCAGCAGCCGACGATTGAATGAGCAGTTCTTC.